This entry features one T cell receptor beta chain sequence. Its antigen is not known. The study ran its PCR with 60 Vbeta and 13 Jbeta primers. Sequenced by immunoSEQ multiplex PCR; TCRdb stores in-frame clones only, minus some. Of 300,000 or so clones in the sample, approximately 84% were seen once. The J segment lost 4 bases and the V segment lost 2 bases, leaving 1 base of the junction unmatched. CDR3 length equals 15 residues. From germline, CDR1 is MNHEY and CDR2 SVGAGI. This record belongs to a study of cytomegalovirus exposure and HLA in healthy donors. Study-level points and caveats: Sequencing had likely introduced a cluster of highly shared sequence variants as an artifact. Most TCR beta V segments were productive about 90% or about 30% of the time in an earlier analysis.

V is TRBV6-5 and J is TRBJ2-1; TRBD2 matches at 11 bases. Sequences were obtained from PBMCs. This sequence was found in a woman aged 40 to 49 in good health and CMV-seropositive. The CDR3 loop is CASSYLAGGYNEQFF. The CDR3 DNA is TGTGCCAGCAGTTACCTAGCGGGAGGATACAATGAGCAGTTCTTC.